This T cell receptor beta chain was documented in a study of blood T cell repertoires in COVID-19. Study overall: The United States, Italy and Spain supplied acute and convalescent COVID-19 samples.

Followed over time, Seattle patients had been enrolled while infection was active. Authors' methods: Amplification of reference gene primers provided the estimated nucleated cell counts. Using immunoSEQ multiplex PCR, the repertoire was profiled, and TCRdb retains in-frame clones only, with some absent. V and J calls and clone size are those listed in that table; D and trimming were worked out from the DNA. This sample yields approximately 250,000 clones, of which around nine tenths are seen a single time; 0.83% belongs to the top ten. The CDR3 loop spans 13 amino acids. Trimming at V came to 8 bases and at J to 10 bases, leaving 7 bases not matched to a gene.

This receptor was identified in a man aged 25 to 45 with COVID-19, enrolled during active disease. The rearrangement links TRBV12-3 or TRBV12-4 to TRBJ1-4, with 10 bases aligning to TRBD1. The source material was peripheral blood. CDR3 DNA: TGTGCCAGCGGGACCGGGACAGGGGCAAAACTGTTTTTT. Its translation is CASGTGTGAKLFF.